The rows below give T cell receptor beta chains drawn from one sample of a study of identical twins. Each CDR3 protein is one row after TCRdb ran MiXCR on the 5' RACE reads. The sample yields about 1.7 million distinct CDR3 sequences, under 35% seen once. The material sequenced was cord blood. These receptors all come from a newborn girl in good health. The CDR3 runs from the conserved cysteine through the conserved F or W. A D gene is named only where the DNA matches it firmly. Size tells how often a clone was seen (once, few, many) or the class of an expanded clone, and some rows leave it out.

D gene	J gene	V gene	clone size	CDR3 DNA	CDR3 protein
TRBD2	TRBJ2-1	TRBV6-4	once	TGTGCCAACAGTGAACAAAGGACTAGCGCCGCTTCCCAGTTCTTC	CANSEQRTSAASQFF
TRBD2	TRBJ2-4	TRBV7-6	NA	TGTGCCAGCAGCTCCGGACTAGCGGGGGTCGACATTCAGTACTTC	CASSSGLAGVDIQYF
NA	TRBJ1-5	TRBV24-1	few	TGTGCCACCAGTGATGAGGTTGACGATCAGCCCCAGCATTTT	CATSDEVDDQPQHF
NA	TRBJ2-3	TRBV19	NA	TGTGCCAGTAGTAGGGCGGAATCTAGCACAGATACGCAGTATTTT	CASSRAESSTDTQYF
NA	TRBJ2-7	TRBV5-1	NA	TGCGCCAGCAGCTCCAGTCCCCGGGCCTACGAGCAGTACTTC	CASSSSPRAYEQYF
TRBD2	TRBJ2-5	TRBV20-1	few	TGCAGTGCTAGCGGGAGGGCCCTTAATGAGCAGTACTTC	CSASGRALNEQYF
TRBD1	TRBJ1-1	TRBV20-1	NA	TGCAGTGCTACCAGGGGGGAGGGTAACACTGAAGCTTTCTTT	CSATRGEGNTEAFF
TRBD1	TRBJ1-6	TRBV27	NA	TGTGCCAGCAGGCCGGGACAGGGTGTTTCACCCCTCCACTTT	CASRPGQGVSPLHF
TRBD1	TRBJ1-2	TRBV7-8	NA	TGTGCCAGCAGCTCCACCGGGACAGTCGGCTGCACCTTC	CASSSTGTVGCTF
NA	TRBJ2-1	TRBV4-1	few	TGCGCCAGCAGCCAACCCCCGGGACCCAATGAGCAGTTCTTC	CASSQPPGPNEQFF
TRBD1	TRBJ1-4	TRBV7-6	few	TGTGCCAGCAGCTTTGGGACAGGGGGGCCAAAACTGTTTTTT	CASSFGTGGPKLFF
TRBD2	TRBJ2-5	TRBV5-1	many	TGTGCCAGCAGCTTGGGTTTAGCGGGAGGGGAGGAGACCCAGTACTTC	CASSLGLAGGEETQYF
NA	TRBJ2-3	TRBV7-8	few	TGTGCCAGCAGCTCGATCCGGGACAAGGTTCGGCAGTATTTT	CASSSIRDKVRQYF
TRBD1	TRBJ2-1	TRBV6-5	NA	TGTGCCAGCAACCTAGGACAGGGGGGCAATGAGCAGTTCTTC	CASNLGQGGNEQFF